These T cell receptor beta chains were read from a single sample in a study of blood T cells in healthy people across ages. From the 5' RACE reads, TCRdb called clonotypes with MiXCR, one entry per CDR3 protein. The table lists 700,000 to 800,000 distinct CDR3 sequences, 35% to 45% of them singletons. The material sequenced was blood. The receptors stem from a woman aged 55-70 years in good health. Both conserved end residues are part of each CDR3. The D gene is left open where the match is weak. Size values are once, few and many counts, or a class for expanded clones, and some rows have none.

v_gene: TRBV6-6; j_gene: TRBJ2-3; abundance: NA; d_gene: NA; CDR3nt: TGTGCCAGCAGTTCGCGCCGGGGGGCAGCAGATACGCAGTATTTT; CDR3aa: CASSSRRGAADTQYF
v_gene: TRBV20-1; j_gene: TRBJ1-1; abundance: NA; d_gene: NA; CDR3nt: TGCAGTGCTGGAATAAGTATGAACACTGAAGCTTTCTTT; CDR3aa: CSAGISMNTEAFF
v_gene: TRBV6-2/TRBV6-3; j_gene: TRBJ2-7; abundance: NA; d_gene: NA; CDR3nt: TGTGCCAGCAGTTACGGCCTATTCGAGCAGTACTTC; CDR3aa: CASSYGLFEQYF
v_gene: TRBV7-2; j_gene: TRBJ1-2; abundance: NA; d_gene: TRBD1; CDR3nt: TGTGCCAGCAGGCCCGGGACAGGGTTGCGCTACACCTTC; CDR3aa: CASRPGTGLRYTF
v_gene: TRBV7-6; j_gene: TRBJ1-5; abundance: NA; d_gene: TRBD1; CDR3nt: TGTGCCAGCAGCGCTACAGGGGGCGTTAGCAATCAGCCCCAGCATTTT; CDR3aa: CASSATGGVSNQPQHF
v_gene: TRBV7-7; j_gene: TRBJ1-6; abundance: NA; d_gene: NA; CDR3nt: TGTGCTAGCAGCTTCAACAGTGACTCACCCCTCCACTTT; CDR3aa: CASSFNSDSPLHF
v_gene: TRBV7-3; j_gene: TRBJ2-1; abundance: NA; d_gene: TRBD1; CDR3nt: TGTGCCAGCAGCACCTCGACAGGGGTCTACAATGAGCAGTTCTTC; CDR3aa: CASSTSTGVYNEQFF
v_gene: TRBV20-1; j_gene: TRBJ1-2; abundance: NA; d_gene: TRBD1; CDR3nt: TGCAGTGAGACATCAGGGGGGGTTAACTATGGCTACACCTTC; CDR3aa: CSETSGGVNYGYTF
v_gene: TRBV27; j_gene: TRBJ2-7; abundance: few; d_gene: NA; CDR3nt: TGTGCCAGCAGTTTTGGCGGACTTAGCTCCTACGAGCAGTACTTC; CDR3aa: CASSFGGLSSYEQYF
v_gene: TRBV10-3; j_gene: TRBJ2-3; abundance: NA; d_gene: TRBD1; CDR3nt: TGTGCCATCAGCCGGACAGGGACTAGCACAGATACGCAGTATTTT; CDR3aa: CAISRTGTSTDTQYF